These 11 T cell receptor beta chains share one sample of origin, sequenced in a study of T cell repertoires in cytomegalovirus infection. MiXCR, run by TCRdb on the reads, gives a single entry per CDR3 protein. The table shows some 440,000 distinct CDR3 sequences, with approximately 31% occurring only once. The material sequenced was PBMCs. These receptors all stem from a human donor in good health (CMV status not recorded). Some clones in this sample may be carry-over from other donors' samples.

This clonotype was seen more than once but under ten times. The chain carries TRBV4-1 and TRBJ2-4; tentatively, D is TRBD1 (5 bases). V gave up 3 bases and J gave up 0 bases, with 9 bases separating them. The CDR3 length is 15 residues. CDR1 and CDR2 from the germline V gene are MGHRA and YSYEKL. The CDR3 region is CASSQDDRAKNIQYF. Here the CDR3 DNA reads TGCGCCAGCAGCCAGGATGACAGAGCCAAAAACATTCAGTACTTC.

The rearrangement joins TRBV11-2 to TRBJ1-5; no reliable D call. Deletions cut 5 bases from V and 4 bases from J, with 9 bases between. The CDR3 has 13 residues. Germline-derived CDR1 and CDR2 are SGHAT and FQNNGV. The CDR3 DNA is TGTGCCAGCAGCGATACAGCGAATCAGCCCCAGCATTTT. This translates into CASSDTANQPQHF.

This clonotype was recorded many times. The chain's CDR3 is CASSYVYGTGELFF. The CDR3 bases are TGTGCCAGCAGCTATGTATACGGCACCGGGGAGCTGTTTTTT. This rearrangement joins TRBV7-2 to TRBJ2-2; D is ambiguous. Trimming stripped 4 bases from V and 4 bases from J, with 10 bases between. Germline V gives CDR1 SGHTA, CDR2 FQGNSA. The CDR3 has 14 residues.

Concerning this clonotype itself: Relative to the germline gene, one junction end is altered; a read error may explain this. The chain combines TRBV7-9 with TRBJ2-7, with a tentative D call TRBD1 (6 bases). The CDR3 runs to 11 residues. CDR1 SEHNR and CDR2 FQNEAQ come from the germline V gene (reference sequence). As DNA, the CDR3 is TGTGCCAGCAGCATAGGAGGAGACAGGAACTTC. Translating it yields CASSIGGDRNF.

In this sample, this clonotype turned up many times. The J gene is TRBJ2-3, the V gene TRBV12-3 or TRBV12-4; possibly TRBD1 for D (6 bases). The CDR3 spans 15 residues. V was clipped by 6 bases and J by 2 bases, with 15 bases between them. The CDR3 region has the DNA TGTGCCAGCAGACTCCGGGACACACCCACAGATACGCAGTATTTT. Protein sequence: CASRLRDTPTDTQYF.

The rearrangement links TRBV12-3 or TRBV12-4 to TRBJ1-5; TRBD1 agrees at 11 bases. The trim removed 4 bases at V and 4 bases at J, leaving 3 bases unmatched. This CDR3 comprises 15 residues. The CDR3 nucleotides read TGTGCCAGCAGTTGGGACAGGGGGAGGAATCAGCCCCAGCATTTT. Translated: CASSWDRGRNQPQHF.

This clonotype has only a few counts. The rearrangement joins TRBV25-1 to TRBJ2-5; 10 nucleotides match TRBD2. V shed 7 bases, J shed 8 bases, and the junction held 10 bases outside the gene matches. Germline assignment: CDR1 MGHDK and CDR2 SYGVNS. The CDR3 runs to 14 residues. The CDR3, as DNA: TGTGCCAGCACCCTCAGCGGGGGGGTAGAAACCCAGTACTTC. It encodes CASTLSGGVETQYF.

The genes are TRBV18 and TRBJ2-1, with 12 bases aligning to TRBD2. J was trimmed by 0 bases and V by 0 bases; bases with no gene match: 6. The CDR3 is made up of 19 amino acids. From germline, CDR1 is KGHSH and CDR2 LQKENI. The CDR3 bases are TGTGCCAGCTCACCACCGCGGCTAGCGGGGGGGACCTCCTACAATGAGCAGTTCTTC. Protein sequence: CASSPPRLAGGTSYNEQFF.

This clonotype appeared once. J is TRBJ2-5 and V is TRBV7-2; 7 bases are shared with TRBD1. CDR3 length: 14 residues. Losses at the gene ends were 5 bases for V and 4 bases for J; bases not matched to a gene: 7. Germline loops: CDR1 SGHTA, CDR2 FQGNSA. CDR3 protein: CASSPEGGAETQYF. The CDR3, as DNA: TGTGCCAGCAGCCCGGAAGGGGGCGCAGAGACCCAGTACTTC. The full variable domain, completed using reference TRBV7-2 and TRBJ2-5, is GAGVSQSPSNKVTEKGKDVELRCDPISGHTALYWYRQSLGQGLEFLIYFQGNSAPDKSGLPSDRFSAERTGGSVSTLTIQRTQQEDSAVYLCASSPEGGAETQYFGPGTRLLVL.

This clonotype was seen only a few times. This chain connects TRBV29-1 to TRBJ2-5; 7 bases agree with TRBD1. CDR3 length equals 13 residues. Germline V gene lookup returns CDR1 SQVTM and CDR2 ANQGSEA. V lost 3 bases, J lost 5 bases, and 6 bases stayed unmatched. CDR3: CSVDQTGLETQYF. The CDR3 nucleotides are TGCAGCGTTGACCAGACAGGGCTGGAGACCCAGTACTTC. Drawing the rest from reference TRBV29-1 and TRBJ2-5, the complete variable domain is SAVISQKPSRDICQRGTSLTIQCQVDSQVTMMFWYRQQPGQSLTLIATANQGSEATYESGFVIDKFPISRPNLTFSTLTVSNMSPEDSSIYLCSVDQTGLETQYFGPGTRLLVL.

Only a few counts were recorded for this clonotype. The chain recombines TRBV4-1 with TRBJ2-2; no reliable D call. This CDR3 has 16 residues. Germline CDR1 and CDR2: MGHRA and YSYEKL. The V end lost 1 base, the J end lost 2 bases, and 11 bases lay between the germline ends. This CDR3 is CASSQVAAANTGELFF. DNA of the CDR3: TGCGCCAGCAGCCAAGTCGCGGCGGCCAACACCGGGGAGCTGTTTTTT.